This T cell receptor (beta chain) was captured in a study of a mutant IDH1 vaccine in newly diagnosed glioma. Repertoires were generated with immunoSEQ multiplex PCR, while TCRdb's copy carries only in-frame clones and drops some. The top ten hold about 12% of the sample, which has 68,000 or so clones, 84% seen once. Details on this clone: Its antigen is unknown.

Sample time point: week 35, safety follow-up. Each dose delivered 300 ug of mutant IDH1 20-mer peptide subcutaneously with imiquimod. This receptor was identified in a man younger than 35 with glioma. The sequenced sample was PBMCs, obtained from a glioma patient whose treatment included an IDH1 peptide vaccine.

CDR3 sequence: CASSQERWSAGELFF. DNA for the CDR3: TGCGCCAGCAGCCAAGAAAGGTGGTCTGCCGGGGAGCTGTTTTTT. The V gene is TRBV4-1, the J gene TRBJ2-2, with no clear D. This CDR3 region has 15 residues. V lost 0 bases and J lost 6, with 11 bases in between. CDR1 is MGHRA, CDR2 YSYEKL, per germline.